One T cell receptor (beta chain) is described in this entry. From germline, CDR1 is SGHRS and CDR2 YFSETQ. This CDR3 has 16 residues. V lost 2 bases and J 3 bases, leaving 14 bases between the germline ends. The data derive from a study of T cells in localized non-small cell lung cancer. The method was immunoSEQ multiplex PCR; TCRdb's version includes in-frame clones alone and lacks a portion of them. This sample yields 50,000 to 75,000 clones, of which roughly 90% are seen a single time; roughly a fifth belongs to the top ten. The chain employs TRBV5-1 and TRBJ2-2, with D possibly being TRBD1 (6 bases). The clonotype was recovered from a man aged 40 to 69 with stage I squamous cell lung carcinoma. The sequences come from peripheral blood, collected before any cancer treatment. CDR3 DNA: TGCGCCAGCAGCTTACGGGGACAAGGGTACACCGGGGAGCTGTTTTTT. This codes for CASSLRGQGYTGELFF.